This T cell receptor beta chain is from a study of shared clonotypes between healthy human individuals. Study context: The donor group consisted of a couple of women and three men, aged 18 to 49. Study-level results: Sampling included only blood; tissue repertoires likely differ. Shared clonotypes across all four donors exceeded non-shared ones in generation probability. It was observed that 5% to 6% of naive CD4 clonotypes were shared across several donors.

Some clones are missing from TCRdb's copy, which holds only in-frame ones; the method was immunoSEQ multiplex PCR. The data hold hundreds of thousands of clones, with around 67% observed a single time. As for this clone: The antigen is unknown.

Sequencing was done on a sample of memory CD4+ T cells sorted from blood. Sample subset: CD45RA-negative fraction. The clonotype was recovered from a woman aged 30 to 39 in good health.

The chain's CDR3 is CASSLGTLNTEAFF. In nucleotides, the CDR3 is TGTGCCAGCAGTTTGGGGACATTGAACACTGAAGCTTTCTTT. The gene calls are TRBV27 and TRBJ1-1; maybe TRBD1 (6 bases). The V gene lost 3 bases and the J gene lost 0 bases, with 8 bases spanning the gap. The CDR3 consists of 14 residues. The germline V gene has CDR1 MNHEY and CDR2 SMNVEV (reference sequence).